Presented here are 24 T cell receptor beta chains from one specimen sequenced in a study of graft-versus-host responses after intestinal transplantation. These receptors are not linked to any known antigen. Sequenced by immunoSEQ multiplex PCR; TCRdb stores in-frame clones only, minus some. The table includes tens of thousands of clones, about 88% detected once. The specimen comprised unstimulated CD4+ T cells sorted from spleen or lymph node cells, sampled before transplant. The receptors stem from a human donor who was the organ donor for an intestinal transplant.

The genes are TRBV25-1 and TRBJ2-3, with 10 bases lining up with TRBD2. Germline assignment: CDR1 MGHDK and CDR2 SYGVNS. CDR3 length: 15 amino acids. The trim removed 2 bases at V and 6 bases at J, leaving 5 bases unmatched. The CDR3 region has the DNA TGTGCCAGCAGTGAACGACTAGCGGGTGGGGATACGCAGTATTTT. Translated: CASSERLAGGDTQYF.

This chain joins TRBV5-1 and TRBJ2-1; 8 nucleotides line up with TRBD1. CDR3 size: 13 residues. Unmatched junction bases numbered 3, after V lost 3 bases and J lost 7 bases. The germline V gene encodes CDR1 SGHRS and CDR2 YFSETQ. CDR3 sequence: CASSSWTGNEQFF. DNA for the CDR3: TGCGCCAGCAGCTCCTGGACAGGGAATGAGCAGTTCTTC.

V usage is TRBV28 and J usage is TRBJ1-1; D gene ambiguous. V was trimmed by 1 base and J by 1 base, leaving 4 bases between them. Germline assignment: CDR1 MDHEN and CDR2 SYDVKM. The length of the CDR3 is 13 residues. CDR3 sequence: CASSLFRNTEAFF. CDR3 sequence (DNA): TGTGCCAGCAGTTTATTCCGGAACACTGAAGCTTTCTTT.

The chain carries TRBV7-9 and TRBJ1-6; D call uncertain. Trimming left V 1 base short and J 5 bases short, with 3 bases between. Germline V gives CDR1 SEHNR, CDR2 FQNEAQ (reference sequence). This CDR3 is built from 13 residues. The CDR3 spells CASSLGDNSPLHF. CDR3 DNA: TGTGCCAGCAGCTTAGGGGATAATTCACCCCTCCACTTT.

The chain combines TRBV5-1 with TRBJ2-2, with 9 positions matching TRBD2. The length of the CDR3 is 14 residues. Germline loops: CDR1 SGHRS, CDR2 YFSETQ. After removal of 7 bases from V and 3 bases from J, the junction contained 4 bases not matched to a gene. CDR3 sequence (DNA): TGCGCCAGCGAGCGGGAGGTCGACACCGGGGAGCTGTTTTTT. It is translated as CASEREVDTGELFF.

This clone has only a few counts. V usage is TRBV11-2 and J usage is TRBJ2-7, with 10 nucleotides matching TRBD2. In germline, CDR1 is SGHAT, CDR2 FQNNGV. This CDR3 is built from 15 residues. J was trimmed by 3 bases and V by 6 bases; bases with no gene match: 8. The CDR3 reads CASSLSGTSVYEQYF. CDR3 DNA: TGTGCCAGCAGTCTATCCGGGACTAGCGTCTACGAGCAGTACTTC.

This chain uses TRBV4-1 with TRBJ1-2; D might be TRBD1 (5 bases). Germline V gives CDR1 MGHRA, CDR2 YSYEKL. The ends were cut back, 0 bases at V and 9 bases at J, with 20 bases in the middle. The CDR3 is made up of 16 amino acids. Here the CDR3 reads CASSQDTGGLRDSYTF. CDR3 coding DNA: TGCGCCAGCAGCCAAGATACAGGCGGCCTCCGGGATAGCTACACCTTC.

The rearrangement links TRBV7-2 to TRBJ1-4; D unclear. CDR1 and CDR2 from the germline V gene are SGHTA and FQGNSA. With 2 bases removed from V and 0 bases from J, the gap between germline ends came to 4 bases. This CDR3 spans 14 amino acids. The CDR3 here is CASSLQTTNEKLFF. CDR3 nucleotide sequence: TGTGCCAGCAGCTTACAAACAACTAATGAAAAACTGTTTTTT.

J is TRBJ2-2 and V is TRBV7-8, with 9 nucleotides matching TRBD1. Trimming took 5 bases from V and 3 from J; bases not matched to a gene: 7. CDR3 length: 16 amino acids. Per the germline V gene, CDR1 is SGHVS and CDR2 is FQNEAQ. The CDR3 bases are TGTGCCAGCAGCCCCCGACAGGGGGTGTACACCGGGGAGCTGTTTTTT. This sequence encodes CASSPRQGVYTGELFF.

The chain links TRBV11-3 to TRBJ2-5; D might be TRBD1 (6 bases). Trimming removed 1 base from V and 3 bases from J, with 18 bases in between. The CDR3 is 17 residues long. Germline V gene lookup returns CDR1 SGHNT and CDR2 YENEEA. The chain's CDR3 is CASSLGLTGIGEETQYF. CDR3 DNA: TGTGCCAGCAGCTTAGGCCTAACAGGGATAGGGGAAGAGACCCAGTACTTC.

The chain recombines TRBV30 with TRBJ2-3, with 16 bases fitting TRBD2. The CDR3 runs 16 residues. The junction had 3 bases not matched to a gene; V was cut back by 2 bases and J by 4 bases. CDR1 and CDR2 from the germline V gene are GTSNPN and SVGIG (reference sequence). The CDR3 spells CAWSTGTSGRADTQYF. CDR3 nucleotide sequence: TGTGCCTGGAGTACCGGGACTAGCGGGAGGGCAGATACGCAGTATTTT.

The gene calls are TRBV5-1 and TRBJ2-5; a weak D match, TRBD2 (5 bases). Germline V gene sequence: CDR1 SGHRS, CDR2 YFSETQ. The CDR3 length is 11 residues. Trimming pared 7 bases from V and 1 base from J, leaving 5 bases between. The DNA of the CDR3 is TGCGCCAGCGGACTCCAAGAGACCCAGTACTTC. It translates to CASGLQETQYF.

The chain employs TRBV30 and TRBJ2-1; D could derive from TRBD1 or TRBD2 (5 bases each). The ends were cut back, 0 bases at V and 0 bases at J, with 12 bases in the middle. Germline CDR1 and CDR2: GTSNPN and SVGIG (reference sequence). The CDR3 is 16 residues long. The CDR3 bases are TGTGCCTGGAGTGTCAAGAGGGGCTTCTCCTACAATGAGCAGTTCTTC. Amino acids: CAWSVKRGFSYNEQFF.

The chain has TRBV4-1 and TRBJ2-5; 15 positions agree with TRBD2. Germline CDR1 MGHRA, CDR2 YSYEKL. The junction had 10 bases not matched to a gene; V was cut back by 3 bases and J by 5 bases. CDR3 length: 18 residues. CDR3 bases: TGCGCCAGCAGCCACGGACTAGCGGGGGGGCCTGATTTTGAGACCCAGTACTTC. Encoded protein: CASSHGLAGGPDFETQYF.

The rearrangement uses TRBV4-3 and TRBJ1-2, with TRBD1 matching 7 bases. The CDR3 has 14 amino acids. V lost 5 bases and J lost 6; bases outside the gene matches: 9. Germline values: CDR1 LGHNA, CDR2 YSLEER. CDR3 region: CASSTRQGQNGYTF. The CDR3 DNA reads TGCGCCAGCAGCACTCGACAGGGTCAGAATGGCTACACCTTC.

This clone was observed a few times. The chain has TRBV27 and TRBJ1-5; D remains unclear. The CDR3 is 15 residues long. Looked up from germline, CDR1 is MNHEY and CDR2 is SMNVEV (reference sequence). The V end was cut by 6 bases, the J end by 7 bases, with 19 bases between. The CDR3 sequence is CASSGRKGSGQPQHF. CDR3 nucleotides: TGTGCCAGCAGCGGACGGAAAGGATCCGGCCAGCCCCAGCATTTT.

This chain joins TRBV11-3 and TRBJ1-2; 12 positions match TRBD1. This CDR3 has 13 amino acids. Looked up from germline, CDR1 is SGHNT and CDR2 is YENEEA. V dropped 5 bases and J dropped 8; count of bases not matched to a gene: 3. The CDR3 region is CASSPGTGGGYTF. CDR3 bases: TGTGCCAGCAGCCCTGGGACAGGGGGCGGCTACACCTTC. Full variable domain (remainder filled in from reference TRBV11-3 and TRBJ1-2): EAGVVQSPRYKIIEKKQPVAFWCNPISGHNTLYWYLQNLGQGPELLIRYENEEAVDDSQLPKDRFSAERLKGVDSTLKIQPAELGDSAVYLCASSPGTGGGYTFGSGTRLTVV.

This clone was observed a few times. The chain couples TRBV4-1 to TRBJ2-3; D gene ambiguous. V was pared by 1 base and J by 4 bases, with 0 bases between. This CDR3 has 11 residues. The germline gives CDR1 MGHRA, CDR2 YSYEKL. The CDR3 is CASSQADTQYF. CDR3 coding DNA: TGCGCCAGCAGCCAAGCAGATACGCAGTATTTT.

The chain uses TRBV19 and TRBJ2-3, with 8 bases aligning to TRBD1. V gave up 3 bases and J gave up 5 bases; unmatched junction bases: 7. This CDR3 is 15 amino acids long. Germline V lookup: CDR1 LNHDA, CDR2 SQIVND (reference sequence). This chain's CDR3 is CASSIRTGILDTQYF. In DNA form, the CDR3 reads TGTGCCAGTAGTATCCGGACAGGGATATTAGATACGCAGTATTTT.

V and J are TRBV7-8 and TRBJ1-5; a possible D gene is TRBD1 (5 bases). The CDR3 sequence is 14 residues long. Germline CDR1 SGHVS, CDR2 FQNEAQ. V was shortened by 5 bases and J by 1 base, with 9 bases between the two germline ends. CDR3 nucleotide sequence: TGTGCCAGCAGCCTCCGGGACAGCAATCAGCCCCAGCATTTT. It codes for CASSLRDSNQPQHF.

This clone was counted only a few times. The chain combines TRBV7-9 with TRBJ2-7, with D unresolved. Germline CDR1 reads SEHNR; CDR2 reads FQNEAQ (reference sequence). V dropped 4 bases and J dropped 2 bases, with 0 bases sitting between them. The CDR3 runs 10 residues. CDR3 sequence: CASSSYEQYF. The CDR3 bases are TGTGCCAGCAGCTCCTACGAGCAGTACTTC. Together with reference TRBV7-9 and TRBJ2-7, the CDR3 gives the full variable domain: DTGVSQNPRHKITKRGQNVTFRCDPISEHNRLYWYRQTLGQGPEFLTYFQNEAQLEKSRLLSDRFSAERPKGSFSTLEIQRTEQGDSAMYLCASSSYEQYFGPGTRLTVT.

This clone appeared a single time. This chain uses TRBV4-1 with TRBJ2-3; 7 bases map to TRBD1. Germline V gene sequence: CDR1 MGHRA, CDR2 YSYEKL. With V trimmed by 1 base and J by 12 bases, 7 bases remained unmatched. The CDR3 runs 13 residues. CDR3 in amino acids: CASSQVRDSVQYF. CDR3 sequence (DNA): TGCGCCAGCAGCCAAGTGAGGGACAGCGTCCAGTATTTT.

The J gene is TRBJ1-2, the V gene TRBV19, with TRBD1 identical over 7 bases. Germline CDR1 LNHDA, CDR2 SQIVND (reference sequence). The CDR3 consists of 15 residues. The J segment lost 0 bases and the V segment lost 1 base, leaving 2 bases of the junction unmatched. CDR3: CASSIGDSSNYGYTF. The DNA of the CDR3 is TGTGCCAGTAGTATAGGGGACAGTTCTAACTATGGCTACACCTTC.

The rearrangement joins TRBV4-3 to TRBJ2-3; unclear D gene. Germline loops: CDR1 LGHNA, CDR2 YSLEER. The CDR3 has 17 amino acids. Between the trimmed V and J ends, which lost 0 bases and 0 bases, there was a span of 13 bases. The CDR3 protein is CASSQDRQGWSTDTQYF. The DNA of the CDR3 is TGCGCCAGCAGCCAAGATAGGCAAGGATGGAGCACAGATACGCAGTATTTT.